Below, 13 T cell receptor beta chains from the same sample are listed, as sequenced in a study of blood T cell repertoires in COVID-19. Here immunoSEQ multiplex PCR was the method, and the copy in TCRdb shows in-frame clones only, minus some. The sample includes 26,000 or so clones, about nine tenths of them seen just once. The sample comprised peripheral blood. These receptor sequences come from a human donor in a cohort sampled during active COVID-19.

The CDR3, as DNA: TGTGCCAGCAGCTTGCGCCGGGACAGTCTGAACACTGAAGCTTTCTTT. Protein product: CASSLRRDSLNTEAFF. The J gene is TRBJ1-1, the V gene TRBV5-5; 7 positions match TRBD1. The germline V gene has CDR1 SGHKS and CDR2 YYEKEE (reference sequence). This CDR3 region has 16 residues. V gave up 1 base and J gave up 0 bases; unmatched junction bases: 6.

In DNA form, the CDR3 reads TGTGCCAGCAGCTTAACTAGCGGGAGGGGAGATACGCAGTATTTT. Translation: CASSLTSGRGDTQYF. The V call is TRBV7-9, the J call TRBJ2-3, with 13 bases identical to TRBD2. The CDR3 contains 15 residues. CDR1 and CDR2 (germline): SEHNR, FQNEAQ (reference sequence). The junction had 1 base not matched to a gene; V was cut back by 2 bases and J by 5 bases.

The chain links TRBV5-1 to TRBJ1-3; D uncertain. Trimming stripped 1 base from V and 0 bases from J, with 8 bases between. Looked up from germline, CDR1 is SGHRS and CDR2 is YFSETQ. This CDR3 contains 15 residues. CDR3 bases: TGCGCCAGCAGCTTGTTGGGCGACTCTGGAAACACCATATATTTT. This gives the protein CASSLLGDSGNTIYF.

V and J are TRBV5-1 and TRBJ2-2, with 12 positions matching TRBD1. This CDR3 contains 15 residues. CDR1 is SGHRS and CDR2 is YFSETQ in the germline V gene. V gave up 3 bases and J gave up 5 bases; unmatched junction bases: 2. Here the CDR3 reads CASSSGQGATGELFF. CDR3 bases: TGCGCCAGCAGCTCGGGACAGGGGGCGACCGGGGAGCTGTTTTTT.

The chain has TRBV18 and TRBJ2-5, with D possibly TRBD1 on 6 matching bases. Germline V CDR1 and CDR2: KGHSH, LQKENI. V lost 3 bases, J lost 3 bases, and 8 bases lay in between. The CDR3 is 13 amino acids. In nucleotides, the CDR3 is TGTGCCAGCTCACCGGCAGGGGAAGAGACCCAGTACTTC. It is translated as CASSPAGEETQYF.

This chain links TRBV29-1 with TRBJ2-3; D is perhaps TRBD2 (7 bases). V was pared by 4 bases and J by 3 bases, with 11 bases between. CDR1 and CDR2 (germline): SQVTM, ANQGSEA. The CDR3 is 13 residues long. The CDR3 region is CSVVGGQTDTQYF. The CDR3 nucleotides read TGCAGCGTTGTGGGGGGGCAGACAGATACGCAGTATTTT.

The chain employs TRBV5-1 and TRBJ1-5; a possible D gene is TRBD1 (5 bases). The V gene lost 4 bases and the J gene lost 5 bases, with 13 bases spanning the gap. The CDR3 is 14 residues long. CDR1 and CDR2 (germline): SGHRS, YFSETQ. The CDR3 DNA reads as TGCGCCAGCAGCCCGGAATGGGGGGATCAGCCCCAGCATTTT. Amino acids: CASSPEWGDQPQHF.

The J gene is TRBJ2-1, the V gene TRBV19, with 7 positions matching TRBD2. V gave up 2 bases and J gave up 4 bases; unmatched junction bases: 8. The CDR3 has 16 residues. The germline V gene encodes CDR1 LNHDA and CDR2 SQIVND (reference sequence). CDR3 region: CASSINRGGRYNEQFF. The CDR3 DNA follows: TGTGCCAGTAGTATAAACCGGGGAGGGAGGTACAATGAGCAGTTCTTC.

This chain uses TRBV29-1 with TRBJ1-4; a weak D match, TRBD1 (6 bases). The CDR3 extends over 13 amino acids. V gave up 4 bases and J gave up 3 bases, with 9 bases separating them. Germline V gene lookup returns CDR1 SQVTM and CDR2 ANQGSEA. The chain's CDR3 is CSVGGQANEKLFF. For the CDR3, the DNA is TGCAGCGTTGGGGGGCAGGCTAATGAAAAACTGTTTTTT.

This chain joins TRBV12-3 or TRBV12-4 and TRBJ1-2; perhaps TRBD1 as D (6 bases). Trimming stripped 1 base from V and 7 bases from J, with 10 bases between. The CDR3 extends over 13 amino acids. The CDR3 nucleotides are TGTGCCAGCAGTTTAGATGGGGGCTCTGGCTACACCTTC. Protein product: CASSLDGGSGYTF.

This chain links TRBV14 with TRBJ2-2, with 7 bases that match TRBD2. Trimming took 4 bases from V and 9 from J; bases not matched to a gene: 14. Germline V lookup: CDR1 SGHDN, CDR2 FVKESK. The CDR3 length is 16 residues. The CDR3 is CASSRWERDPRWELFF. In DNA, the CDR3 is TGTGCCAGCAGCCGTTGGGAGCGGGACCCTAGGTGGGAGCTGTTTTTT.

The CDR3 is CASHSGVSDTQYF. The CDR3 DNA reads TGCGCCAGCCATAGCGGGGTGTCAGATACGCAGTATTTT. The chain couples TRBV5-1 to TRBJ2-3, with TRBD2 matching 8 bases. Germline V CDR1 and CDR2: SGHRS, YFSETQ. With V trimmed by 7 bases and J by 4 bases, 5 bases remained unmatched. The CDR3 contains 13 residues.

The chain couples TRBV5-1 to TRBJ1-1; 9 bases map to TRBD1. The CDR3 covers 15 residues. The germline V gene has CDR1 SGHRS and CDR2 YFSETQ. Germline trimming cut 0 bases from V and 5 bases from J; bases unmatched to any gene: 5. In nucleotides, the CDR3 is TGCGCCAGCAGCTTGGGGGACAGGGACTTAACTGAAGCTTTCTTT. It is translated as CASSLGDRDLTEAFF.